This passage covers 24 T cell receptor beta chains from one sample sequenced in a study of blood T cell repertoires in COVID-19. Profiling relied on immunoSEQ multiplex PCR, and the TCRdb table lists in-frame clones only, not all of them. Altogether 50,000 or so clones are present, around 84% being singletons, with the ten largest covering less than 15%. What was sequenced was peripheral blood. These receptors all come from a man aged 70 or older with acute or convalescent COVID-19.

The V call is TRBV7-9, the J call TRBJ2-4, with 7 bases identical to TRBD2. V lost 3 bases, J lost 1 base, and 9 bases stayed unmatched. CDR1 and CDR2 (germline): SEHNR, FQNEAQ (reference sequence). The CDR3 runs to 17 residues. The CDR3 loop is CASSFHTRGGAKNIQYF. DNA for the CDR3: TGTGCCAGCAGCTTTCACACCCGGGGAGGGGCCAAAAACATTCAGTACTTC.

V and J are TRBV19 and TRBJ2-1; TRBD2 agrees at 7 bases. The CDR3 totals 14 residues. V lost 0 bases to trimming and J lost 7 bases; unmatched junction nucleotides: 3. Germline V gene lookup returns CDR1 LNHDA and CDR2 SQIVND (reference sequence). DNA of the CDR3: TGTGCCAGTAGTATAGAACGGGAGGTAAATGAGCAGTTCTTC. Amino acid sequence: CASSIEREVNEQFF. Complete variable domain (other parts from reference TRBV19 and TRBJ2-1): DGGITQSPKYLFRKEGQNVTLSCEQNLNHDAMYWYRQDPGQGLRLIYYSQIVNDFQKGDIAEGYSVSREKKESFPLTVTSAQKNPTAFYLCASSIEREVNEQFFGPGTRLTVL.

The chain has TRBV5-1 and TRBJ2-2; the D gene is possibly TRBD2 (6 bases). Trimming cost V 3 bases and J 5 bases, with 17 bases left between them. The CDR3 runs to 16 residues. Per germline, CDR1 SGHRS and CDR2 YFSETQ. CDR3 loop: CASSWGLDPSTGELFF. The DNA for the CDR3 is TGCGCCAGCAGCTGGGGACTGGACCCCTCAACCGGGGAGCTGTTTTTT.

CDR3 loop: CASSVGLAVVGTQYF. CDR3 in DNA: TGTGCCAGTAGTGTGGGACTAGCGGTGGTGGGGACCCAGTACTTC. The J gene is TRBJ2-5, the V gene TRBV19, with TRBD2 matching over 11 bases. J was trimmed by 7 bases and V by 5 bases; bases with no gene match: 9. This CDR3 has 15 residues. CDR1 is LNHDA and CDR2 is SQIVND in the germline V gene (reference sequence).

V is TRBV19 and J is TRBJ2-7, with D perhaps TRBD2 (7 bases). Between the trimmed V and J ends, which lost 1 base and 5 bases, there was a span of 12 bases. Germline loops: CDR1 LNHDA, CDR2 SQIVND (reference sequence). This CDR3 has 14 amino acids. In DNA form, the CDR3 reads TGTGCCAGTAGTATAGTGGGGGGGGGCCACGAGCAGTACGTC. Translating it yields CASSIVGGGHEQYV.

The CDR3, as DNA: TGTGCCTGGAGCGGAGGCCCCAATCAGCCCCAGCATTTT. This sequence encodes CAWSGGPNQPQHF. This chain links TRBV30 with TRBJ1-5; D uncertain. The CDR3 sequence is 13 residues long. Trimming stripped 3 bases from V and 3 bases from J, with 9 bases between. From germline, CDR1 is GTSNPN and CDR2 SVGIG (reference sequence).

V usage is TRBV27 and J usage is TRBJ1-1; a weak D match, TRBD1 (5 bases). CDR1 is MNHEY and CDR2 is SMNVEV in the germline V gene (reference sequence). V was trimmed by 7 bases and J by 3 bases, leaving 12 bases between them. CDR3 length equals 13 residues. As DNA, the CDR3 is TGTGCCAGCACCCCGGGGGGACACACTGAAGCTTTCTTT. Translating gives CASTPGGHTEAFF.

The rearrangement links TRBV27 to TRBJ2-3; 7 bases fit TRBD2. With V trimmed by 5 bases and J by 5 bases, 7 bases remained unmatched. The CDR3 is 14 residues long. CDR1 is MNHEY and CDR2 is SMNVEV in the germline V gene (reference sequence). The CDR3 loop is CASSRSGGRDTQYF. DNA for the CDR3: TGTGCCAGCAGTAGGAGTGGCGGGAGAGATACGCAGTATTTT.

This rearrangement joins TRBV5-5 to TRBJ2-2; TRBD1 matches 11 bases. Germline CDR1 reads SGHKS; CDR2 reads YYEKEE (reference sequence). After removal of 7 bases from V and 6 bases from J, the junction contained 2 bases not matched to a gene. This CDR3 is 13 amino acids long. The CDR3 DNA reads TGTGCCAGCGGACAGGGGGCCTCCGGGGAGCTGTTTTTT. Its protein product is CASGQGASGELFF.

The V and J genes are TRBV6-5 and TRBJ1-2; 7 nucleotides align to TRBD1. V lost 7 bases to trimming and J lost 4 bases; unmatched junction nucleotides: 9. There are 14 residues in the CDR3. Per germline, CDR1 MNHEY and CDR2 SVGAGI. The CDR3 DNA sequence: TGTGCCAGCACCCCTGGAGGGGGCGGCTATGGCTACACCTTC. It codes for CASTPGGGGYGYTF.

This chain uses TRBV28 with TRBJ1-1; 9 bases match TRBD1. This CDR3 spans 16 amino acids. J gave up 5 bases and V 9 bases, and 16 bases lay outside the gene matches. Germline CDR1 is MDHEN and CDR2 is SYDVKM. The DNA of the CDR3 is TGTGCCAGTTTCCTAATGGGACAGGGCACAGGAACTGAAGCTTTCTTT. It translates to CASFLMGQGTGTEAFF.

This clone turned up a few times. The rearrangement joins TRBV7-3 to TRBJ1-2; D is perhaps TRBD1 (5 bases). Germline CDR1 reads SGHTA; CDR2 reads FQGTGA. The CDR3 is made up of 14 amino acids. Trimming left V 5 bases short and J 7 bases short, with 17 bases between. The CDR3 sequence: CASSPSGDFGGYTF. The CDR3 region has the DNA TGTGCCAGCAGCCCTTCCGGGGACTTCGGTGGCTACACCTTC.

CDR3 in amino acids: CASSLAGYNQPQHF. DNA for the CDR3: TGTGCCAGCAGCTTAGCGGGCTACAATCAGCCCCAGCATTTT. The chain uses TRBV7-2 and TRBJ1-5; D unclear. The length of the CDR3 is 14 residues. Trimming removed 0 bases from V and 3 bases from J, with 6 bases in between. In germline, CDR1 is SGHTA, CDR2 FQGNSA.

The V gene is TRBV29-1, the J gene TRBJ2-1, with D possibly matching TRBD2 (6 bases). The CDR3 spans 15 residues. The germline CDR1 and CDR2 sequences are SQVTM and ANQGSEA. The germline V and J ends were trimmed by 3 bases and 6 bases, with 18 bases remaining between them. In nucleotides, the CDR3 is TGCAGCGTTGACGGAGGAGGGCTAGCTAGCAATGAGCAGTTCTTC. It is translated as CSVDGGGLASNEQFF.

The genes are TRBV15 and TRBJ1-1, with D perhaps TRBD1 (6 bases). Germline V gene lookup returns CDR1 LNHNV and CDR2 YYDKDF (reference sequence). CDR3 size: 15 residues. The V end lost 0 bases, the J end lost 4 bases, and 12 bases lay between the germline ends. DNA of the CDR3: TGTGCCACCAGCAGAGAGGCAGGGGCGGGCACTGAAGCTTTCTTT. Its translation is CATSREAGAGTEAFF.

The chain carries TRBV11-2 and TRBJ2-3; D perhaps matches TRBD2 (6 bases). Germline V gives CDR1 SGHAT, CDR2 FQNNGV. V was clipped by 6 bases and J by 4 bases, with 17 bases between them. This CDR3 is built from 15 residues. The CDR3 nucleotides are TGTGCCAGCAGTCGTGGGGGGTATTTGGCAGATACGCAGTATTTT. Protein product: CASSRGGYLADTQYF.

V usage is TRBV7-9 and J usage is TRBJ1-2, with 7 bases that match TRBD1. The CDR3 is 15 amino acids. Trimming at V came to 5 bases and at J to 2 bases, leaving 8 bases not matched to a gene. Germline V lookup: CDR1 SEHNR, CDR2 FQNEAQ (reference sequence). The CDR3 DNA is TGTGCCAGCAGCACACGGACAGGAGAGAACTATGGCTACACCTTC. Amino acids: CASSTRTGENYGYTF.

The chain recombines TRBV28 with TRBJ1-3; D is uncertain. CDR1 is MDHEN and CDR2 is SYDVKM in the germline V gene. V dropped 6 bases and J dropped 0 bases, with 12 bases sitting between them. The CDR3 loop spans 15 amino acids. CDR3: CASSEKFYSGNTIYF. The CDR3 DNA follows: TGTGCCAGCAGCGAAAAATTCTACTCTGGAAACACCATATATTTT.

This chain links TRBV6-5 with TRBJ1-2, with D maybe TRBD1 (5 bases). The CDR3 is 14 amino acids. Trimming removed 2 bases at V and 2 bases at J, with 9 bases between. The V gene's germline CDR1 is MNHEY and CDR2 SVGAGI. CDR3: CASSYQTANYGYTF. For the CDR3, the DNA is TGTGCCAGCAGTTACCAGACAGCAAACTATGGCTACACCTTC.

This clone was counted between two and nine times. V gene TRBV20-1 combines with J gene TRBJ2-1; D may be TRBD1 (5 bases). CDR3 length: 18 amino acids. V lost 3 bases and J lost 0, with 21 bases in between. Germline CDR1 reads DFQATT; CDR2 reads SNEGSKA (reference sequence). The CDR3 loop is CSASGLWGYPISYNEQFF. DNA of the CDR3: TGCAGTGCTAGTGGATTGTGGGGCTACCCAATCTCCTACAATGAGCAGTTCTTC.

The chain recombines TRBV5-4 with TRBJ2-3; D gene unclear. The CDR3 loop spans 13 amino acids. With 5 bases removed from V and 2 bases from J, the gap between germline ends came to 9 bases. CDR1 SGHNT and CDR2 YYREEE come from the germline V gene (reference sequence). The DNA of the CDR3 is TGTGCCAGCAGTGGGCAGAACACAGATACGCAGTATTTT. Its protein product is CASSGQNTDTQYF.

The CDR3 loop reads CASTKGGSVTIYGYTF. The CDR3 DNA reads TGTGCCAGTACCAAGGGCGGGTCCGTTACCATCTATGGCTACACCTTC. V is TRBV19 and J is TRBJ1-2, with D uncertain. The CDR3 is 16 amino acids. Trimming removed 7 bases from V and 4 bases from J, with 22 bases in between. Germline V gene lookup returns CDR1 LNHDA and CDR2 SQIVND (reference sequence).

The V gene is TRBV18, the J gene TRBJ1-6, with 8 bases matching TRBD1. J lost 7 bases, V lost 3 bases, and 8 bases had no gene match. Per germline, CDR1 KGHSH and CDR2 LQKENI. The CDR3 has 16 amino acids. The CDR3: CASSPLNDRGNSPLHF. CDR3 sequence (DNA): TGTGCCAGCTCACCCCTGAACGACAGGGGAAATTCACCCCTCCACTTT.

V and J are TRBV4-1 and TRBJ2-3; D is ambiguous. The CDR3 runs to 13 residues. Between the trimmed V and J ends, which lost 0 bases and 3 bases, there was a span of 4 bases. CDR1 is MGHRA and CDR2 is YSYEKL in the germline V gene. The CDR3 sequence: CASSQESTDTQYF. The DNA for the CDR3 is TGCGCCAGCAGCCAAGAATCGACAGATACGCAGTATTTT.